The T cell receptor (beta chain) under discussion was sequenced for a study of response to subunit inactivated influenza vaccine. Study outcomes and limitations: The authors proposed limited new T cell recruitment per seasonal influenza vaccination.

In regard to this clonotype: Its cognate antigen is unknown.

TCRdb reanalysed the RT-PCR reads using MiXCR and keeps one entry per CDR3 protein. Here the sample spans about 700,000 distinct CDR3 sequences, approximately 13% being singletons. CDR1 is SEHNR, CDR2 FQNEAQ, per germline (reference sequence). The CDR3 is made up of 15 amino acids. V lost 5 bases and J lost 1; bases outside the gene matches: 7. Specimen: PBMCs from blood, collected 14 to 15 days before vaccination. V is TRBV7-9 and J is TRBJ2-5, with TRBD1 matching 7 bases. This receptor was obtained from a man aged 50 to 60 who received an inactivated influenza vaccine. This chain's CDR3 is CASSQMGTVQETQYF. CDR3 DNA sequence: TGTGCCAGCAGCCAAATGGGGACAGTCCAAGAGACCCAGTACTTC.